This TCR delta chain was captured in a study of Vδ1+ human thymocytes. Study-wide findings and caveats: Around a fifth of thymic delta-chain sequences were Vdelta2, with few Vdelta3, unlike blood Vdelta1+ controls. Thymic TRG and TRD repertoires appeared highly polyclonal, with Gaussian CDR3 length distributions.

Thymocytes were sorted as CD3+ TCRVdelta1+ TCRVdelta2- after alphabeta T cell depletion. The template was reverse-transcribed extracted RNA. CDR3 amplicons came from multiplex PCR with pooled V-gene forward and constant-region reverse primers. TCRdb re-called the multiplex PCR reads with CATT. The table has 45,000 to 60,000 delta-chain clones, over 12% seen once; the top ten hold roughly 0.37%. V was cut by 10 bases and J by 1 base, with 25 bases left in between. Germline V gene data show CDR1 as TSWWSYY and CDR2 as QGS. The CDR3 has 17 residues. Note on this clone: Antigen specificity is unknown.

The sequence was collected from a girl under three years old who had congenital heart surgery. J is TRDJ1 and V is TRDV1, with a possible D match to TRDD3 (6 bases). Sample: Vdelta1+ gamma-delta thymocytes from the thymus. Sample subset: FACS-sorted CD3+ TCRalphabeta- TCRVdelta1+ TCRVdelta2- thymocytes. This chain's CDR3 is CAQYVLRPDTCTDKLIF. In nucleotides, the CDR3 is TGTGCTCAGTACGTACTACGGCCGGATACCTGCACCGATAAACTCATCTTT.